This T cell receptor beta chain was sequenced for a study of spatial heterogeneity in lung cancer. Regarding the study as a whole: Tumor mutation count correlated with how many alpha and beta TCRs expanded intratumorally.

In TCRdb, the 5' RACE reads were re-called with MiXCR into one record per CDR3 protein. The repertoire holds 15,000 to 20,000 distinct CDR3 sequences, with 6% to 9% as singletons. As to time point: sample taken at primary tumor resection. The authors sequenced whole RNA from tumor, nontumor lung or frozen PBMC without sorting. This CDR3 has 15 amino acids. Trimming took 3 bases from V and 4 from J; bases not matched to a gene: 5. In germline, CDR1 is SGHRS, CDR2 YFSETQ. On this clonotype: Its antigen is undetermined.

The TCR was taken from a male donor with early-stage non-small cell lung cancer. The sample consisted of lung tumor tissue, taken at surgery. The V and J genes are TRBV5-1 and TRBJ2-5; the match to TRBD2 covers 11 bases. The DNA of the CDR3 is TGCGCCAGCAGCTCTAGCGGGGGGCCGGGAGAGACCCAGTACTTC. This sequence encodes CASSSSGGPGETQYF.